A single sample is the source of the 27 T cell receptor beta chains below, sequenced in a study of T cell repertoires in cytomegalovirus infection (dated by TCRdb to about 2019). TCRdb lists the instrument as Illumina HiSeq 1500. TCRdb reprocessed the public reads (quality trimming at Q25 with fastp, clone calling with MiXCR) and kept in-frame beta chains. Each entry is one CDR3 protein sequence, shown with its most common DNA and genes. The sample contains 150,000 to 200,000 distinct CDR3 sequences, about 20% of them found a single time. The top ten clones comprise around 3.2% of the sample. Material: PBMCs. The receptors stem from a human donor in good health (CMV status not recorded). Some clones in this sample may be carry-over from other donors' samples.

This clonotype was picked up many times. This chain links TRBV5-6 with TRBJ2-1; D uncertain. Trimming stripped 1 base from V and 5 bases from J, with 7 bases between. CDR1 is SGHDT, CDR2 YYEEEE, per germline. This CDR3 is 13 amino acids long. The DNA of the CDR3 is TGTGCCAGCAGCTTGTTACGGGACAATGAGCAGTTCTTC. This translates into CASSLLRDNEQFF.

This clonotype occurred a few times. This chain connects TRBV6-5 to TRBJ1-2, with 7 positions matching TRBD1. Unmatched junction bases numbered 7, after V lost 4 bases and J lost 8 bases. The CDR3 runs 13 residues. The germline gives CDR1 MNHEY, CDR2 SVGAGI. As DNA, the CDR3 is TGTGCCAGCAGTTTCCGACAGGGTTCGGGCTACACCTTC. Encoded protein: CASSFRQGSGYTF.

This chain connects TRBV12-3 or TRBV12-4 to TRBJ2-3; D possibly corresponds to TRBD1 (5 bases). V lost 4 bases, J lost 4 bases, and 15 bases lay in between. The CDR3 contains 15 residues. The CDR3 protein is CASSSPSSGPDTQYF. The CDR3 DNA sequence: TGTGCCAGCAGTTCCCCCTCCTCAGGGCCAGATACGCAGTATTTT.

This clonotype was seen a handful of times. Mismatch with germline at one junction end may stem from a read error. The chain carries TRBV29-1 and TRBJ2-3; possibly TRBD2 for D (6 bases). The CDR3 consists of 15 residues. Germline CDR1 reads SQVTM; CDR2 reads ANQGSEA. CDR3 loop: CSAEILGTSTDTQYF. In DNA form, the CDR3 reads TGCAGCGCTGAAATACTAGGGACTAGCACAGATACGCAGTATTTT.

Only a few counts were recorded for this clonotype. The chain links TRBV29-1 to TRBJ2-7, with 13 positions matching TRBD2. Germline trimming cut 1 base from V and 0 bases from J; bases unmatched to any gene: 6. This CDR3 has 17 amino acids. CDR1 and CDR2 from the germline V gene are SQVTM and ANQGSEA. CDR3 sequence (DNA): TGCAGCGTTGAAGCCCAGGGGACTAGCGGGATCTCCTACGAGCAGTACTTC. It yields the protein CSVEAQGTSGISYEQYF.

V gene TRBV5-4 combines with J gene TRBJ1-4; 8 positions agree with TRBD1. The CDR3 spans 15 residues. J was trimmed by 8 bases and V by 4 bases; bases with no gene match: 10. The germline V gene has CDR1 SGHNT and CDR2 YYREEE (reference sequence). CDR3 nucleotides: TGTGCCAGCAGCACAAAAGGACAGGGAAAAGAAAAACTGTTTTTT. Translating gives CASSTKGQGKEKLFF.

This clonotype was seen ten or more times. The V call is TRBV28, the J call TRBJ2-7; 9 positions match TRBD2. The length of the CDR3 is 15 residues. CDR1 is MDHEN and CDR2 is SYDVKM in the germline V gene. With 5 bases clipped from V and 2 bases from J, the junction kept 7 bases outside the gene matches. CDR3 nucleotides: TGTGCCAGCAGTGTTTCTAGCGGGAAAACCTACGAGCAGTACTTC. Translating it yields CASSVSSGKTYEQYF.

V and J are TRBV25-1 and TRBJ2-5; D remains unclear. V was clipped by 5 bases and J by 5 bases, with 12 bases between them. CDR3 size: 13 residues. Germline V gene data show CDR1 as MGHDK and CDR2 as SYGVNS. In DNA form, the CDR3 reads TGTGCCAGCAGTCCCCCGGCGGAGGAGACCCAGTACTTC. It translates to CASSPPAEETQYF.

This clonotype has only a few counts. The chain joins TRBV7-2 to TRBJ1-5; D perhaps matches TRBD1 (6 bases). Trimming left V 9 bases short and J 0 bases short, with 12 bases between. Germline CDR1 is SGHTA and CDR2 is FQGNSA. This CDR3 has 14 amino acids. In nucleotides, the CDR3 is TGTGCCAGTAAAACAGGGAATAGCAATCAGCCCCAGCATTTT. Its translation is CASKTGNSNQPQHF.

This clonotype showed up just a few times. The chain joins TRBV6-6 to TRBJ2-7; TRBD1 matches at 11 bases. The CDR3 runs to 15 residues. Germline V gene sequence: CDR1 MNHNY, CDR2 SVGAGI (reference sequence). Trimming cost V 0 bases and J 3 bases; bases outside gene matches: 1. CDR3 coding DNA: TGTGCCAGCAGTTACTCGGGACAGGGGGACTACGAGCAGTACTTC. This translates into CASSYSGQGDYEQYF.

In its sample, this clonotype was seen many times. V is TRBV4-1 and J is TRBJ2-1; TRBD2 is a possible D gene (6 bases). Germline lookup yields CDR1 MGHRA and CDR2 YSYEKL. The V and J ends lost 1 base and 1 base respectively, with 11 bases between them. The CDR3 consists of 16 residues. The CDR3 DNA follows: TGCGCCAGCAGCCAAGGTCCGGGGGAATCCTACAATGAGCAGTTCTTC. It specifies CASSQGPGESYNEQFF.

The chain uses TRBV23-1 and TRBJ2-3; tentatively, D is TRBD1 or TRBD2 (5 bases each). TRBV23-1 is noted as an ORF with a role that remains uncertain. The CDR3 totals 14 residues. Trimming shortened V by 0 bases and J by 3 bases, and 7 bases separated the two germline ends. The CDR3 DNA follows: TGCGCCAGCAGTCAATCGTGGGGGACAGATACGCAGTATTTT. Its translation is CASSQSWGTDTQYF.

In this sample, this clonotype turned up a few times. This sequence joins TRBV20-1 and TRBJ2-1, with D perhaps matching TRBD2 (7 bases). Per the germline V gene, CDR1 is DFQATT and CDR2 is SNEGSKA (reference sequence). Trimming left V 3 bases short and J 1 base short, with 13 bases between. The CDR3 length is 15 residues. CDR3 DNA: TGCAGTGCTAGGAGTGGGGGGGCATCCTACAATGAGCAGTTCTTC. Translation gives CSARSGGASYNEQFF.

V is TRBV12-5 and J is TRBJ2-1; 9 bases are shared with TRBD2. The CDR3 is made up of 17 amino acids. The germline gives CDR1 LGHNT, CDR2 FRNRAP. V shed 3 bases and J 4 bases; nucleotides not matched to a gene: 10. CDR3 sequence reads: CASGFPTGTSHYNEQFF. The CDR3 DNA follows: TGTGCTAGTGGTTTTCCGACCGGGACTAGCCATTACAATGAGCAGTTCTTC.

This clonotype has just a few counts. V is TRBV10-3 and J is TRBJ1-2; TRBD1 is a possible D gene (5 bases). Germline V gene data show CDR1 as ENHRY and CDR2 as SYGVKD. V lost 4 bases and J 1 base, leaving 19 bases between the germline ends. The CDR3 has 17 residues. The CDR3 is CAISVADRGKDNYGYTF. The CDR3 DNA is TGTGCCATCAGTGTCGCGGACCGGGGCAAAGATAACTATGGCTACACCTTC.

The V and J genes are TRBV7-9 and TRBJ1-1, with D maybe TRBD1 (5 bases). V lost 5 bases and J 1 base, leaving 17 bases between the germline ends. The germline CDR1 and CDR2 sequences are SEHNR and FQNEAQ (reference sequence). This CDR3 has 16 residues. CDR3 sequence reads: CASSPTSFDRNTEAFF. In DNA form, the CDR3 reads TGTGCCAGCAGCCCTACCTCTTTCGACAGGAACACTGAAGCTTTCTTT.

This clonotype was counted at least ten times. The V and J genes are TRBV7-2 and TRBJ1-1; D perhaps matches TRBD1 (5 bases). Trimming took off 6 bases at V and 1 base at J, with 15 bases between the two ends. CDR3 length: 15 residues. The germline CDR1 and CDR2 sequences are SGHTA and FQGNSA. CDR3 in DNA: TGTGCCAGCAGACAAACTGGACACCCGAACACTGAAGCTTTCTTT. Residues: CASRQTGHPNTEAFF.

This clonotype has a handful of counts. The chain uses TRBV7-7 and TRBJ2-5; 8 nucleotides match TRBD2. V was pared by 5 bases and J by 5 bases, with 10 bases of the junction left unmatched. The length of the CDR3 is 15 residues. Germline V CDR1 and CDR2: SSHAT, FNYEAQ (reference sequence). DNA for the CDR3: TGTGCCAGCAGCGCGGGCCCCGGCGGGAGGGAGACCCAGTACTTC. Amino acids: CASSAGPGGRETQYF.

This clonotype was detected ten times or more. This sequence joins TRBV12-3 or TRBV12-4 and TRBJ2-4, with D maybe TRBD1 (6 bases). CDR3 length: 13 residues. Trimming stripped 5 bases from V and 6 bases from J, with 11 bases between. CDR3 sequence: CASSGGLINIQYF. DNA of the CDR3: TGTGCCAGCAGTGGGGGCCTCATAAACATTCAGTACTTC.

This clonotype has ten or more counts. V and J are TRBV28 and TRBJ1-1, with D tentatively TRBD1 (5 bases). Germline CDR1 MDHEN, CDR2 SYDVKM. The CDR3 is 14 residues long. V dropped 7 bases and J dropped 4 bases, with 16 bases sitting between them. CDR3 sequence reads: CASTPGGESTEAFF. The CDR3 nucleotides are TGTGCCAGCACCCCGGGGGGGGAGAGCACTGAAGCTTTCTTT.

J is TRBJ2-3 and V is TRBV6-1, with 7 bases that match TRBD1. The CDR3 is 15 residues long. Germline V gives CDR1 MNHNS, CDR2 SASEGT. The ends lost 7 bases at V and 0 bases at J; junction bases unmatched: 7. CDR3 coding DNA: TGTGCCAGCACCTTGGACAGGTCTAGCACAGATACGCAGTATTTT. This translates into CASTLDRSSTDTQYF.

CDR3 sequence (DNA): TGTGCCAGCAGTTACGGGGGACCCTACGAGCAGTACTTC. It is translated as CASSYGGPYEQYF. The rearrangement joins TRBV6-2 or TRBV6-3 to TRBJ2-7, with D possibly being TRBD1 or TRBD2 (5 bases each). V was pared by 2 bases and J by 2 bases, with 7 bases between. From germline, CDR1 is MNHEY and CDR2 SVGEGT. The CDR3 has 13 amino acids.

This clonotype appeared a single time. This chain connects TRBV5-1 to TRBJ1-1; D gene uncertain. V was shortened by 1 base and J by 1 base, with 8 bases between the two germline ends. This CDR3 is 14 amino acids long. Per the germline V gene, CDR1 is SGHRS and CDR2 is YFSETQ. The CDR3 bases are TGCGCCAGCAGCTTGTCTCGACGGAACACTGAAGCTTTCTTT. Translation gives CASSLSRRNTEAFF.

This clonotype was seen more than once but under ten times. The V call is TRBV11-2, the J call TRBJ2-3; D is perhaps TRBD1 (7 bases). Germline CDR1 is SGHAT and CDR2 is FQNNGV. Trimming pared 5 bases from V and 0 bases from J, leaving 21 bases between. The CDR3 consists of 18 residues. Here the CDR3 reads CASSPGGGRPLSTDTQYF. The CDR3 DNA sequence: TGTGCCAGCAGCCCCGGAGGGGGCAGGCCACTCAGCACAGATACGCAGTATTTT.

The V and J genes are TRBV6-5 and TRBJ1-1; 7 nucleotides agree with TRBD1. The length of the CDR3 is 14 residues. Germline-derived CDR1 and CDR2 are MNHEY and SVGAGI. The V segment lost 6 bases and the J segment 4 bases; nucleotides outside the gene matches: 8. The CDR3 is CASSRPSGGTEAFF. The CDR3 nucleotides read TGTGCCAGCAGCCGCCCGTCAGGGGGCACTGAAGCTTTCTTT.

The chain carries TRBV19 and TRBJ2-7; no clear D. V gave up 3 bases and J gave up 0 bases, with 6 bases separating them. Germline CDR1 is LNHDA and CDR2 is SQIVND (reference sequence). This CDR3 has 13 residues. In nucleotides, the CDR3 is TGTGCCAGTAGTATGGTCTCCTCCTACGAGCAGTACTTC. Protein sequence: CASSMVSSYEQYF.

In DNA form, the CDR3 reads TGTGCCAGCAGTACCAGGGAGGGCACAGATACGCAGTATTTT. Protein product: CASSTREGTDTQYF. The J gene is TRBJ2-3, the V gene TRBV12-3 or TRBV12-4, with a possible D match to TRBD2 (6 bases). The length of the CDR3 is 14 residues. The V gene lost 5 bases and the J gene lost 1 base, with 10 bases spanning the gap.